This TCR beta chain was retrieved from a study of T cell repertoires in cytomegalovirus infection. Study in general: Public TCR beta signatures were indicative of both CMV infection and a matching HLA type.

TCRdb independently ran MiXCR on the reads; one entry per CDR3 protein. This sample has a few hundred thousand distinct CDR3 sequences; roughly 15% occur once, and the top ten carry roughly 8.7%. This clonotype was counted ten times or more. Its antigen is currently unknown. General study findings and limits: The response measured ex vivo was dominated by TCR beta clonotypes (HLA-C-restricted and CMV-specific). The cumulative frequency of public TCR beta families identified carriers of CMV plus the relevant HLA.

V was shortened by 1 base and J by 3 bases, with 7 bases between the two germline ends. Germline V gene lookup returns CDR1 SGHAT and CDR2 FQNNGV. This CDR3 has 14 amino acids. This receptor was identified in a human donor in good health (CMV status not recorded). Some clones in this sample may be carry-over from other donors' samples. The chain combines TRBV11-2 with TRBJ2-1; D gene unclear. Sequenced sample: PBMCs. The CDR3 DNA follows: TGTGCCAGCAGCTTAGTACACCTCTACAATGAGCAGTTCTTC. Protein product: CASSLVHLYNEQFF.